The 17 T cell receptor beta chains below all came from one sample that was sequenced in a study of glioma-infiltrating T cells after dendritic cell vaccination. Here immunoSEQ multiplex PCR was the method, and the copy in TCRdb shows in-frame clones only, minus some. The table lists 90,000 to 110,000 clones, about 90% of them singletons. The time point: after dendritic cell vaccination, including at tumor progression/relapse. The source material was blood, sampled after dendritic cell vaccination. The receptors originated from a human donor with glioblastoma.

This clone was recorded only once. The CDR3: CASSRSGQETQYF. CDR3 nucleotide sequence: TGTGCCAGCAGCCGATCAGGGCAAGAGACCCAGTACTTC. V and J are TRBV4-2 and TRBJ2-5; D perhaps matches TRBD1 (5 bases). Per the germline V gene, CDR1 is LGHNA and CDR2 is YNFKEQ. The V end was cut by 4 bases, the J end by 2 bases, with 8 bases between. CDR3 size: 13 residues.

This clone was detected only a few times. The chain employs TRBV6-1 and TRBJ2-6; D perhaps matches TRBD2 (7 bases). The CDR3 is 16 amino acids. Looked up from germline, CDR1 is MNHNS and CDR2 is SASEGT. With 2 bases removed from V and 0 bases from J, the gap between germline ends came to 8 bases. The CDR3 loop reads CASSERGGSGANVLTF. In nucleotides, the CDR3 is TGTGCCAGCAGTGAAAGGGGGGGCTCTGGGGCCAACGTCCTGACTTTC.

The chain has TRBV7-3 and TRBJ2-2; 7 bases match TRBD2. Trimming cost V 8 bases and J 7 bases; bases outside gene matches: 7. The CDR3 is 13 amino acids. Germline V gene data show CDR1 as SGHTA and CDR2 as FQGTGA. CDR3 amino acids: CASAGGSVGELFF. The CDR3 DNA follows: TGTGCCAGCGCGGGCGGGAGCGTCGGGGAGCTGTTTTTT.

The chain uses TRBV5-1 and TRBJ2-2, with TRBD1 matching over 10 bases. CDR1 SGHRS and CDR2 YFSETQ come from the germline V gene. The length of the CDR3 is 16 residues. J was trimmed by 3 bases and V by 4 bases; bases with no gene match: 6. CDR3 nucleotides: TGCGCCAGCAGCATAGTCGGGACAGGGGACACCGGGGAGCTGTTTTTT. Its translation is CASSIVGTGDTGELFF.

J is TRBJ2-7 and V is TRBV11-2, with a tentative D call TRBD2 (6 bases). V lost 5 bases and J lost 0, with 11 bases in between. This CDR3 has 14 amino acids. Per the germline V gene, CDR1 is SGHAT and CDR2 is FQNNGV. The CDR3 coding sequence is TGTGCCAGCAGCCCCCTCGGGGGCTCCTACGAGCAGTACTTC. It yields the protein CASSPLGGSYEQYF.

The chain joins TRBV6-6 to TRBJ2-3; TRBD1 agrees at 7 bases. V was clipped by 6 bases and J by 0 bases; unmatched bases: 9. CDR1 and CDR2 (germline): MNHNY, SVGAGI (reference sequence). The CDR3 is 16 residues long. The CDR3 protein is CASRPPGQISTDTQYF. In DNA, the CDR3 is TGTGCCAGCAGACCTCCGGGACAGATAAGCACAGATACGCAGTATTTT.

This clone was detected once. The rearrangement uses TRBV9 and TRBJ1-6, with 7 bases identical to TRBD1. With V trimmed by 3 bases and J by 0 bases, 3 bases remained unmatched. The CDR3 runs 16 residues. Per germline, CDR1 SGDLS and CDR2 YYNGEE. DNA of the CDR3: TGTGCCAGCAGCGCGACAGGGAGCTCCTATAATTCACCCCTCCACTTT. Translating it yields CASSATGSSYNSPLHF.

The rearrangement uses TRBV5-1 and TRBJ1-1; D gene unclear. There are 14 residues in the CDR3. Germline assignment: CDR1 SGHRS and CDR2 YFSETQ. Trimming shortened V by 0 bases and J by 0 bases, and 6 bases separated the two germline ends. In DNA form, the CDR3 reads TGCGCCAGCAGCTTGGTCGGTCTGAACACTGAAGCTTTCTTT. Protein sequence: CASSLVGLNTEAFF.

The genes are TRBV30 and TRBJ1-2; the match to TRBD1 covers 8 bases. CDR1 is GTSNPN and CDR2 is SVGIG in the germline V gene (reference sequence). CDR3 length: 14 amino acids. V lost 1 base, J lost 3 bases, and 4 bases stayed unmatched. The CDR3 DNA reads as TGTGCCTGGAGTGGAGGACAGGGTGACTATGGCTACACCTTC. Translated, it gives CAWSGGQGDYGYTF.

The chain employs TRBV7-3 and TRBJ2-1; D perhaps matches TRBD1 (6 bases). Germline CDR1 and CDR2: SGHTA and FQGTGA. Trimming removed 5 bases from V and 6 bases from J, with 11 bases in between. There are 13 residues in the CDR3. The CDR3 region is CASSPNRANEQFF. In DNA form, the CDR3 reads TGTGCCAGCAGCCCCAACAGGGCCAATGAGCAGTTCTTC.

The chain carries TRBV5-1 and TRBJ2-1; D unresolved. CDR3 length: 14 amino acids. V lost 4 bases to trimming and J lost 6 bases, with 14 bases between them. The germline V gene encodes CDR1 SGHRS and CDR2 YFSETQ. The CDR3 DNA reads TGCGCCAGCAGCGTCGCACCTACCTCCAATGAGCAGTTCTTC. Residues: CASSVAPTSNEQFF. Combining the CDR3 with reference TRBV5-1 and TRBJ2-1 gives the whole variable domain KAGVTQTPRYLIKTRGQQVTLSCSPISGHRSVSWYQQTPGQGLQFLFEYFSETQRNKGNFPGRFSGRQFSNSRSEMNVSTLELGDSALYLCASSVAPTSNEQFFGPGTRLTVL.

J is TRBJ1-3 and V is TRBV5-1; 7 bases match TRBD1. Germline V gene sequence: CDR1 SGHRS, CDR2 YFSETQ. V dropped 3 bases and J dropped 2; count of bases not matched to a gene: 5. The CDR3 is made up of 15 amino acids. In DNA, the CDR3 is TGCGCCAGCAGCTACGACAGGGACCCTGGAAACACCATATATTTT. Translating gives CASSYDRDPGNTIYF. Drawing the rest from reference TRBV5-1 and TRBJ1-3, the complete variable domain is KAGVTQTPRYLIKTRGQQVTLSCSPISGHRSVSWYQQTPGQGLQFLFEYFSETQRNKGNFPGRFSGRQFSNSRSEMNVSTLELGDSALYLCASSYDRDPGNTIYFGEGSWLTVV.

In this sample, this clone turned up once. The chain uses TRBV5-3 and TRBJ1-6, with 8 bases fitting TRBD1. TRBV5-3 is marked as an open reading frame, function uncertain. Trimming at V came to 5 bases and at J to 8 bases, leaving 9 bases not matched to a gene. The CDR3 is 15 amino acids. The CDR3 bases are TGTGCCAGAAGGGGACCCGGGACAGGAGATTCACCCCTCCACTTT. Residues: CARRGPGTGDSPLHF.

This clone has just one count. The chain joins TRBV5-5 to TRBJ1-5, with D perhaps matching TRBD1 (6 bases). Trimming removed 0 bases from V and 1 base from J, with 8 bases in between. This CDR3 is built from 15 residues. Germline CDR1 and CDR2: SGHKS and YYEKEE (reference sequence). CDR3 coding DNA: TGTGCCAGCAGCTTGGCGCAGGGGAGCAATCAGCCCCAGCATTTT. This encodes CASSLAQGSNQPQHF.

This chain links TRBV6-4 with TRBJ2-1; the D is unclear. The CDR3 is 13 residues long. V gave up 2 bases and J gave up 6 bases, with 8 bases separating them. The V gene's germline CDR1 is MRHNA and CDR2 SNTAGT. The CDR3 region is CASSDGLGNEQFF. Here the CDR3 DNA reads TGTGCCAGCAGTGACGGCCTAGGCAATGAGCAGTTCTTC.

Turning to this clone: Other nucleotide sequences from this sample produce the same CDR3. CDR3: CASSFSGRNEQFF. For the CDR3, the DNA is TGTGCCAGCAGTTTTTCAGGTAGGAATGAGCAGTTCTTC. This chain connects TRBV27 to TRBJ2-1; D gene uncertain. The CDR3 is made up of 13 amino acids. Germline CDR1 and CDR2: MNHEY and SMNVEV (reference sequence). With 3 bases removed from V and 7 bases from J, the gap between germline ends came to 10 bases.

This sequence joins TRBV7-2 and TRBJ2-5; D is possibly TRBD2 (5 bases). The CDR3 runs to 13 residues. V lost 6 bases to trimming and J lost 2 bases, with 10 bases between them. CDR1 is SGHTA and CDR2 is FQGNSA in the germline V gene. The CDR3 coding sequence is TGTGCCAGCAGGAATGGACTGCAAGAGACCCAGTACTTC. It encodes CASRNGLQETQYF. Together with reference TRBV7-2 and TRBJ2-5, the CDR3 gives the full variable domain: GAGVSQSPSNKVTEKGKDVELRCDPISGHTALYWYRQSLGQGLEFLIYFQGNSAPDKSGLPSDRFSAERTGGSVSTLTIQRTQQEDSAVYLCASRNGLQETQYFGPGTRLLVL.